One and the same sample provided the 12 T cell receptor beta chains below, sequenced in a study of blood T cell repertoires in COVID-19. Clones were read by immunoSEQ multiplex PCR, and TCRdb kept only the in-frame ones, dropping some. The sample has 60,000 to 65,000 clones; roughly 83% are singletons. Sequencing was performed on peripheral blood. Receptors were obtained from a man in his 60s with COVID-19, enrolled during active disease.

The chain recombines TRBV30 with TRBJ1-1, with TRBD1 identical over 10 bases. Trimming removed 5 bases from V and 1 base from J; junction bases left unmatched: 10. The length of the CDR3 is 16 residues. Germline assignment: CDR1 GTSNPN and CDR2 SVGIG (reference sequence). This chain's CDR3 is CAWSAGQGVANTEAFF. The CDR3 nucleotides are TGTGCCTGGTCCGCCGGACAGGGGGTTGCGAACACTGAAGCTTTCTTT.

The rearrangement uses TRBV6-4 and TRBJ2-7; weak D call: TRBD2 (5 bases). The V end was cut by 0 bases, the J end by 5 bases, with 20 bases between. This CDR3 region has 17 residues. Germline V gives CDR1 MRHNA, CDR2 SNTAGT. CDR3 protein: CASSDSIPGQARDEQYF. Written as DNA, the CDR3 is TGTGCCAGCAGTGACTCGATTCCAGGCCAAGCGAGGGACGAGCAGTACTTC.

This chain links TRBV5-1 with TRBJ1-1, with a tentative D call TRBD1 (5 bases). The CDR3 extends over 14 amino acids. Germline values: CDR1 SGHRS, CDR2 YFSETQ. Trimming removed 4 bases from V and 6 bases from J, with 16 bases in between. The CDR3 loop is CASSTGTLHAEAFF. The CDR3 nucleotides read TGCGCCAGCAGCACCGGGACTCTACACGCTGAAGCTTTCTTT.

The CDR3 spells CASSFGPQIEKLFF. As DNA, the CDR3 is TGTGCCAGCAGTTTCGGCCCACAGATTGAAAAACTGTTTTTT. The J gene is TRBJ1-4, the V gene TRBV28, with D unclear. Germline assignment: CDR1 MDHEN and CDR2 SYDVKM. CDR3 length: 14 amino acids. Between the trimmed V and J ends, which lost 3 bases and 7 bases, there was a span of 12 bases.

The chain carries TRBV18 and TRBJ1-2; D gene ambiguous. The V end lost 3 bases, the J end lost 8 bases, and 7 bases lay between the germline ends. The CDR3 loop spans 11 amino acids. Germline CDR1 KGHSH, CDR2 LQKENI. The CDR3 bases are TGTGCCAGCTCACCGGCCCAGGGCTACACCTTC. Protein sequence: CASSPAQGYTF.

V and J are TRBV5-5 and TRBJ1-4; D might be TRBD1 (5 bases). V lost 6 bases and J 5 bases, leaving 17 bases between the germline ends. CDR3 size: 15 residues. Germline CDR1 and CDR2: SGHKS and YYEKEE (reference sequence). This CDR3 is CASIQHQGRNEKLFF. The CDR3 DNA reads TGTGCCAGCATCCAACATCAGGGTAGGAATGAAAAACTGTTTTTT.

Comments on this clone: This specimen includes other DNA sequences encoding the same CDR3. The chain is built from TRBV7-2 and TRBJ1-1; 9 bases are shared with TRBD1. Germline CDR1 reads SGHTA; CDR2 reads FQGNSA. V was pared by 5 bases and J by 6 bases, with 4 bases of the junction left unmatched. The CDR3 extends over 13 amino acids. Here the CDR3 reads CASSLQGASEAFF. DNA of the CDR3: TGTGCCAGCAGCCTACAGGGGGCTTCTGAAGCTTTCTTT.

The chain has TRBV25-1 and TRBJ2-5; D possibly corresponds to TRBD1 (6 bases). The CDR3 contains 13 residues. The V end lost 3 bases, the J end lost 2 bases, and 7 bases lay between the germline ends. Germline CDR1 is MGHDK and CDR2 is SYGVNS. The CDR3 nucleotides read TGTGCCAGCAGTGAGCAGGGGCAAGAGACCCAGTACTTC. Amino acid sequence: CASSEQGQETQYF.

This chain joins TRBV21-1 and TRBJ1-6; TRBD1, the table's D call, lacks a check against the DNA. TRBV21-1 is classified as a pseudogene. The CDR3 runs to 18 residues. CDR3 loop: CASSKELQGNSYNSPLHF. CDR3 DNA: TGTGCCAGCAGCAAAGAGTTGCAGGGAAACTCCTATAATTCACCCCTCCACTTT.

CDR3 residues: CSVESRVYNEQFF. The CDR3 DNA sequence: TGCAGCGTTGAAAGCAGGGTCTACAATGAGCAGTTCTTC. V is TRBV29-1 and J is TRBJ2-1, with D tentatively TRBD1 (5 bases). Germline V CDR1 and CDR2: SQVTM, ANQGSEA. The CDR3 runs 13 residues. V was shortened by 2 bases and J by 3 bases, with 8 bases between the two germline ends.

V usage is TRBV7-9 and J usage is TRBJ1-3; no reliable D call. The V and J ends lost 1 base and 0 bases respectively, with 7 bases between them. The CDR3 is 15 amino acids. Germline V lookup: CDR1 SEHNR, CDR2 FQNEAQ (reference sequence). DNA of the CDR3: TGTGCCAGCAGCTTAGTACAGTTCTCTGGAAACACCATATATTTT. Its protein product is CASSLVQFSGNTIYF.

The chain is built from TRBV19 and TRBJ2-3; 9 bases align to TRBD1. Looked up from germline, CDR1 is LNHDA and CDR2 is SQIVND (reference sequence). The J segment lost 3 bases and the V segment lost 6 bases, leaving 4 bases of the junction unmatched. This CDR3 has 14 amino acids. CDR3 amino acids: CASSGTGITDTQYF. The DNA of the CDR3 is TGTGCCAGTAGCGGGACAGGGATAACAGATACGCAGTATTTT.